Here is one T cell receptor (beta chain) with its context. What it binds is not known. This CDR3 has 14 residues. The V and J ends lost 4 bases and 9 bases, in that order; junction bases with no gene match: 4. CDR1 and CDR2 (germline): MNHEY, SVGAGI. Vbeta (60) and Jbeta (13) primers were used in the PCR. Data came from immunoSEQ multiplex PCR; TCRdb stores just in-frame clones and leaves some out. The sample yields 100,000 to 150,000 clones, 75% to 85% seen once. These data belong to a study of cytomegalovirus exposure and HLA in healthy donors. Findings and caveats of the study: Certain sequence variants were highly shared and formed a cluster, and this cluster was likely a sequencing artifact. An analysis done earlier found most TCR beta V segments productive about 87% or about 30% of the time.

V is TRBV6-5 and J is TRBJ1-6; 9 bases align to TRBD1. Specimen: PBMCs. The source is a man aged 35 to 55 in good health and CMV-seronegative. CDR3 coding DNA: TGTGCCAGCAGTTCCGGGACAGGGAGTTCACCCCTCCACTTT. Residues: CASSSGTGSSPLHF.